What follows are 4 T cell receptor beta chains derived from one specimen sequenced in a study of T cells in Graves' hyperthyroidism and ophthalmopathy. TCR beta CDR3 sequences were amplified from RNA transcripts. In the first-round RT-PCR of the TCR CDR3, the HTBI primer set was used. TCRdb reprocessed the multiplex PCR reads via MiXCR and lists one record per CDR3 protein. The table records roughly 380,000 distinct CDR3 sequences, around 14% of them present only once. Sequencing input: blood. All receptors come from a woman aged 55-70 years with Graves' hyperthyroidism.

The chain is built from TRBV2 and TRBJ2-6; either TRBD1 or TRBD2 may supply D (5 bases each). Trimming stripped 5 bases from V and 0 bases from J, with 11 bases between. Germline CDR1 is SNHLY and CDR2 is FYNNEI. The CDR3 spans 16 residues. CDR3 coding DNA: TGTGCCAGCAGTTCCGGGACCCACTCTGGGGCCAACGTCCTGACTTTC. Translated, it gives CASSSGTHSGANVLTF.

This clonotype was observed many times. The V and J genes are TRBV6-2 or TRBV6-3 and TRBJ2-7; TRBD2 matches 8 bases. CDR1 and CDR2 (germline): MNHEY, SVGEGT. V dropped 4 bases and J dropped 7; count of bases not matched to a gene: 15. The CDR3 has 16 residues. This CDR3 reads CASSLREERESMEQYF. The DNA for the CDR3 is TGTGCCAGCAGTTTGCGAGAGGAGCGGGAGTCTATGGAGCAGTACTTC.

This clonotype was recorded many times. This sequence joins TRBV12-3 or TRBV12-4 and TRBJ1-2; D is unclear. The CDR3 loop spans 14 amino acids. Trimming left V 7 bases short and J 4 bases short, with 16 bases between. The CDR3 here is CASNSVGETYGYTF. In DNA form, the CDR3 reads TGTGCCAGCAACTCCGTTGGGGAAACCTATGGCTACACCTTC.

In its sample, this clonotype was seen many times. V is TRBV10-3 and J is TRBJ2-5; 7 nucleotides agree with TRBD2. This CDR3 comprises 14 residues. Trimming at V came to 4 bases and at J to 2 bases, leaving 4 bases not matched to a gene. Per germline, CDR1 ENHRY and CDR2 SYGVKD. CDR3 coding DNA: TGTGCCATCAGTGTCGGGACTACACAAGAGACCCAGTACTTC. Its translation: CAISVGTTQETQYF.